This T cell receptor beta chain was captured in a study of T cells after yellow fever vaccination. Ten or more counts support this clonotype. TCRdb redid the calling of the 5' RACE reads with MiXCR, one entry per CDR3 protein. The sample has some 320,000 distinct CDR3 sequences, around 4.4% seen once. Trimming cost V 8 bases and J 4 bases, with 11 bases left between them. The CDR3 length is 12 residues. CDR1 and CDR2 from the germline V gene are MNHEY and SMNVEV (reference sequence). The sequence was collected from a man between 18 and 35 years old who received the YFV17D yellow fever vaccine. The rearrangement links TRBV27 to TRBJ1-1; D is perhaps TRBD1 (5 bases). The sample here was PBMCs, taken 15 days after the yellow fever booster vaccination. The CDR3 region has the DNA TGTGCCAGCTCCCATGGGGGCACTGAAGCTTTCTTT. The encoded protein is CASSHGGTEAFF.